The 21 T cell receptor beta chains below all came from one sample that was sequenced in a study of CD8+CD57+ T cells in acquired aplastic anemia. Sequenced patients had shown CD8+CD57+ cell expansion by flow cytometry. Genomic DNA served as template for TCR beta VDJ and CDR3 profiling. Via MiXCR, TCRdb re-called the reads, giving one row per CDR3 protein. Of hundreds of thousands of distinct CDR3 sequences in the sample, roughly 82% were seen once. What was sequenced was sorted CD4+, CD8+, or CD8+CD57+ T cells (not recorded which) from PBMCs. These receptor sequences come from a human donor with aplastic anemia.

This clonotype turned up a few times. Relative to the germline gene, one junction end is altered; a read error may explain this. The genes are TRBV7-9 and TRBJ2-3; 7 bases are a match to TRBD2. This CDR3 contains 14 residues. From germline, CDR1 is SEHNR and CDR2 FQNEAQ (reference sequence). In nucleotides, the CDR3 is TGTGCCAGCAGCTTTGCGAGAGGCGGGGGTACGGAGTATTTT. The encoded protein is CASSFARGGGTEYF. The full variable domain, with the rest looked up from reference TRBV7-9 and TRBJ2-3, is DTGVSQNPRHKITKRGQNVTFRCDPISEHNRLYWYRQTLGQGPEFLTYFQNEAQLEKSRLLSDRFSAERPKGSFSTLEIQRTEQGDSAMYLCASSFARGGGTEYFGPGTRLTVL.

As concerns this clonotype: One junction end disagrees with the germline gene, perhaps due to a read error. The genes are TRBV7-8 and TRBJ2-1, with D possibly matching TRBD2 (6 bases). The CDR3 runs to 13 residues. Germline V gene lookup returns CDR1 SGHVS and CDR2 FQNEAQ. CDR3 nucleotide sequence: TGTGCCAGCAGTGTTGGGGGGATCCATGAGCCGTACTTC. Translated, it gives CASSVGGIHEPYF.

Points on this clonotype: The conserved phenylalanine or tryptophan is not found at the CDR3 terminus, so this likely reflects a read error. Because the CDR3's place on the DNA is in doubt, the DNA is left out and the CDR3 is given as listed by TCRdb. The gene calls are TRBV7-8 and TRBJ2-3; the table's D call, TRBD1, was not checked against the DNA. CDR1 is SGHVS and CDR2 is FQNEAQ in the germline V gene. The CDR3 totals 13 residues, both ends included. The CDR3 here is CASRYHGAGTDFS.

A remark on this clonotype: One junction end disagrees with the germline gene, perhaps due to a read error. The rearrangement links TRBV10-1 to TRBJ2-1; D is uncertain. This CDR3 spans 12 amino acids. The germline CDR1 and CDR2 sequences are WNHNN and SYGVQD (reference sequence). The CDR3 DNA sequence: TGTACCACCAGTGACCCGGAGAATGAGCAGTTCTTC. Translation: CTTSDPENEQFF.

The rearrangement links TRBV7-4 to TRBJ2-5, with a weak D call TRBD1 (6 bases). V was trimmed by 0 bases and J by 7 bases, leaving 15 bases between them. This CDR3 is 15 amino acids long. Germline V gene lookup returns CDR1 SGHVT and CDR2 SQSDAQ. CDR3 DNA: TGTGCCAGCAGCTTAGCCGAAGGGACAAAAGCGACCCAGTACTTC. This gives the protein CASSLAEGTKATQYF.

This clonotype was detected once. Likely a read error: the CDR3 ends without its conserved phenylalanine or tryptophan. No DNA is shown, since the ends of the CDR3 on it are uncertain; the CDR3 is the one TCRdb lists. The chain combines TRBV24-1 with TRBJ2-3. The CDR3 is 15 amino acids in total, end residues counted. Germline values: CDR1 KGHDR, CDR2 SFDVKD. The CDR3 protein is CATSDLAAGSETLYI.

On this clonotype itself: A read error is likely, as this CDR3 ends without the conserved phenylalanine or tryptophan. The DNA is left out, because the CDR3 cannot be placed on it with certainty; the CDR3 is given as TCRdb lists it. The chain combines TRBV7-8 with TRBJ1-5; the table assigns TRBD1, which was not confirmed against the DNA. The germline V gene encodes CDR1 SGHVS and CDR2 FQNEAQ. The CDR3 has 13 residues if both end residues are counted. This chain's CDR3 is CASSLGPRGADTQ.

This clonotype was seen once. The CDR3 DNA follows: TGTGCCAGCAGCCAAGGGCTTGGTGGTGGCACCACCTTC. As protein: CASSQGLGGGTTF. The chain links TRBV7-8 to TRBJ1-2; no clear D. The CDR3 contains 13 residues. Trimming cost V 5 bases and J 13 bases, with 20 bases left between them. Germline values: CDR1 SGHVS, CDR2 FQNEAQ.

The chain links TRBV7-2 to TRBJ1-2, with unresolved D. The V gene lost 8 bases and the J gene lost 11 bases, with 30 bases spanning the gap. The CDR3 runs to 16 residues. CDR1 is SGHTA and CDR2 is FQGNSA in the germline V gene. The CDR3 region is CASVPRERARDPGYTF. The CDR3 DNA reads as TGTGCCAGCGTACCGCGGGAGAGGGCGAGAGACCCAGGATACACCTTC. Variable domain in full (rest from reference TRBV7-2 and TRBJ1-2): GAGVSQSPSNKVTEKGKDVELRCDPISGHTALYWYRQSLGQGLEFLIYFQGNSAPDKSGLPSDRFSAERTGGSVSTLTIQRTQQEDSAVYLCASVPRERARDPGYTFGSGTRLTVV.

Details on this clonotype: Given the absence of the conserved phenylalanine or tryptophan at the CDR3 end, a read error is likely. The V and J genes are TRBV2 and TRBJ2-2, with D tentatively TRBD2 (5 bases). This CDR3 has 12 amino acids. Germline V gene data show CDR1 as SNHLY and CDR2 as FYNNEI. CDR3 bases: TGTGCCAGCGGCTTAGTACCCGGGGTGCTGTTTATT. This translates into CASGLVPGVLFI.

This clonotype was found once. No DNA is shown, since the ends of the CDR3 on it are uncertain; the CDR3 is the one TCRdb lists. The chain recombines TRBV2 with TRBJ1-1; TRBD1 reflects the table's D call only, with no check against the DNA. CDR1 and CDR2 from the germline V gene are SNHLY and FYNNEI. The CDR3 has 17 amino acids, counting both end residues. The CDR3 reads CASGGGGTDTQYFGAGF.

Remarks on this clonotype: It is likely a read error, because the conserved phenylalanine at the end of the CDR3 is missing. The DNA is left out, because the CDR3 cannot be placed on it with certainty; the CDR3 is given as TCRdb lists it. The V gene is TRBV7-6, the J gene TRBJ2-3; TRBD1 is the table's D call and was not checked against the DNA. Germline CDR1 is SGHVS and CDR2 is FNYEAQ. The CDR3 extends over 14 residues, inclusive of both ends. CDR3 residues: CASSFTTGRDALFV.

Of note for this clonotype: An end of the junction differs from the germline gene, which may be a read error. The chain has TRBV15 and TRBJ2-1, with D perhaps matching TRBD1 or TRBD2 (5 bases each). The end of the DNA is better explained by TRBJ2-7, so the J call may be wrong. The CDR3 sequence is 14 residues long. Germline assignment: CDR1 LNHNV and CDR2 YYDKDF (reference sequence). DNA of the CDR3: TGTGCCACCAGCGGCCGGGGCTTCGCCTATGAGCAGTACTTC. It specifies CATSGRGFAYEQYF.

For the CDR3, the DNA is TGTGCCAGCAGCTCGACTCTGACAGCAGATACGCAGTATTTT. Protein sequence: CASSSTLTADTQYF. V usage is TRBV11-3 and J usage is TRBJ2-3, with D possibly being TRBD1 (5 bases). The CDR3 totals 14 residues. Germline V CDR1 and CDR2: SGHNT, YENEEA. The ends were cut back, 4 bases at V and 4 bases at J, with 12 bases in the middle.

Turning to this clonotype: Because the CDR3's place on the DNA is in doubt, the DNA is left out and the CDR3 is given as listed by TCRdb. This chain links TRBV9 with TRBJ2-7; the table gives TRBD1 as D, unverified against the DNA. The CDR3 length equals 15 residues, ends included. CDR1 is SGDLS, CDR2 YYNGEE, per germline. Here the CDR3 reads CASGGAGNVQYFEYF.

The gene calls are TRBV5-5 and TRBJ1-2; D remains ambiguous. Trimming removed 1 base at V and 7 bases at J, with 11 bases between. CDR1 and CDR2 from the germline V gene are SGHKS and YYEKEE (reference sequence). The CDR3 has 13 residues. CDR3 nucleotides: TGTGCCAGCAGCTTGTTACACCCAGGTGGCTACACCTTC. The encoded protein is CASSLLHPGGYTF.

CDR3 bases: TGTGCCAGCAGGACGGACAGGGGGTACGACCAGTACTTC. Protein sequence: CASRTDRGYDQYF. The chain is built from TRBV25-1 and TRBJ2-5, with 10 bases aligning to TRBD1. V gave up 6 bases and J gave up 10 bases; unmatched junction bases: 8. This CDR3 spans 13 amino acids. Germline lookup yields CDR1 MGHDK and CDR2 SYGVNS.

About this clonotype: A read error may account for a junction end that differs from germline. The chain joins TRBV7-3 to TRBJ2-3; 9 positions agree with TRBD2. This CDR3 is built from 13 residues. Germline-derived CDR1 and CDR2 are SGHTA and FQGTGA. As DNA, the CDR3 is TGTGCCAGCAGCGAAGCGGGAGGTCCCGATACGCATTTT. Translation: CASSEAGGPDTHF.

This chain connects TRBV7-9 to TRBJ2-3; D possibly corresponds to TRBD2 (5 bases). The CDR3 consists of 13 residues. The germline CDR1 and CDR2 sequences are SEHNR and FQNEAQ (reference sequence). The V end lost 3 bases, the J end lost 13 bases, and 17 bases lay between the germline ends. The CDR3 sequence: CASSFVEPTGEYF. CDR3 nucleotides: TGTGCCAGCAGCTTTGTTGAACCGACCGGGGAGTATTTT.

V gene TRBV5-5 combines with J gene TRBJ1-1; TRBD1 might be the D (5 bases). V lost 1 base, J lost 7 bases, and 11 bases lay in between. CDR1 is SGHKS and CDR2 is YYEKEE in the germline V gene (reference sequence). The CDR3 covers 13 residues. This chain's CDR3 is CASSLFRGSEAFF. The CDR3 bases are TGTGCCAGCAGCTTGTTTCGGGGGAGTGAAGCTTTCTTT. Based on the CDR3 plus reference TRBV5-5 and TRBJ1-1, the full variable domain is DAGVTQSPTHLIKTRGQQVTLRCSPISGHKSVSWYQQVLGQGPQFIFQYYEKEERGRGNFPDRFSARQFPNYSSELNVNALLLGDSALYLCASSLFRGSEAFFGQGTRLTVV.

With regard to this clonotype: At one end the junction does not follow the germline gene, possibly because of a read error. The V and J genes are TRBV7-6 and TRBJ1-6; D is possibly TRBD1 (6 bases). Looked up from germline, CDR1 is SGHVS and CDR2 is FNYEAQ. CDR3 length: 13 amino acids. CDR3 loop: CASSLAHGTKETF. Written as DNA, the CDR3 is TGTGCCAGCAGCTTAGCCCACGGGACAAAAGAGACCTTT.